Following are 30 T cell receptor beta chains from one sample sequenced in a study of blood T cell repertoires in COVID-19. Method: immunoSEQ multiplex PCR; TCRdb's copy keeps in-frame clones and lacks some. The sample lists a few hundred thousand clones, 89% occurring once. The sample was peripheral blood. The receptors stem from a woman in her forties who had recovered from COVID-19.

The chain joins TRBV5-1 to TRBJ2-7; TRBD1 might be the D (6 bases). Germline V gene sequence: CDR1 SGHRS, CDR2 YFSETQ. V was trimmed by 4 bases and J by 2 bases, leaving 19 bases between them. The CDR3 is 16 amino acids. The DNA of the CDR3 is TGCGCCAGCAGCCCGACCCGGGACAACCCTACCTACGAGCAGTACTTC. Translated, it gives CASSPTRDNPTYEQYF.

The CDR3 spells CASSQGASGIQETQYF. The CDR3 bases are TGTGCCAGCAGCCAAGGGGCTAGCGGTATCCAAGAGACCCAGTACTTC. The chain joins TRBV3-1 (or the pseudogene TRBV3-2) to TRBJ2-5, with 7 bases lining up with TRBD2. V dropped 1 base and J dropped 1; count of bases not matched to a gene: 6. CDR1 is LGHDT, CDR2 YNNKEL, per germline (reference sequence). There are 16 residues in the CDR3.

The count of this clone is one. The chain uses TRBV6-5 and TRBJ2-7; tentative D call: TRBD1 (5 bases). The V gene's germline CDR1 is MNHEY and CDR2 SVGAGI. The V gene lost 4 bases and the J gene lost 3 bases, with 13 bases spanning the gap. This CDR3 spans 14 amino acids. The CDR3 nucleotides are TGTGCCAGCAGTTTACAGGAAGGGCTCTACGAGCAGTACTTC. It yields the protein CASSLQEGLYEQYF.

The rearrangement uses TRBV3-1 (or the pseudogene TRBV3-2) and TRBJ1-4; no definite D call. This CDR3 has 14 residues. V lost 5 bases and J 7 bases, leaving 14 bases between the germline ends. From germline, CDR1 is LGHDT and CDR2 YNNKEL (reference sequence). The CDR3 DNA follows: TGTGCCAGCAGCGGCACGGGGATGGCTGAAAAACTGTTTTTT. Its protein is CASSGTGMAEKLFF.

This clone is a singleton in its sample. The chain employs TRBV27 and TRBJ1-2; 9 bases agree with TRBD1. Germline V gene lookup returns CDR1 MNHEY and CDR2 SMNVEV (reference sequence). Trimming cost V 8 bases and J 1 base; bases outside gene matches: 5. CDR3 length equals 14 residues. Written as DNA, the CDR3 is TGTGCCAGCTCTCGGACAGGGGATAACTATGGCTACACCTTC. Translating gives CASSRTGDNYGYTF.

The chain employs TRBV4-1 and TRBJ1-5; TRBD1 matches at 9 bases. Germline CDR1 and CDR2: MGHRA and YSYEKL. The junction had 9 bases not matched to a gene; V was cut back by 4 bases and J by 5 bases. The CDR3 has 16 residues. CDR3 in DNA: TGCGCCAGCAGCCCTCAAGCGGACAGGGGCGATCAGCCCCAGCATTTT. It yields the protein CASSPQADRGDQPQHF.

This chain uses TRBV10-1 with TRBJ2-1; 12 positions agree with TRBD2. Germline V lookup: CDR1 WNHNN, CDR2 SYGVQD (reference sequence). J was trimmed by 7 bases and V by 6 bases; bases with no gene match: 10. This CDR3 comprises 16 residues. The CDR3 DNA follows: TGCGCCAGCAGCCCTAGCCTAGCGGGAGGGCCGAATGAGCAGTTCTTC. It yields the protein CASSPSLAGGPNEQFF.

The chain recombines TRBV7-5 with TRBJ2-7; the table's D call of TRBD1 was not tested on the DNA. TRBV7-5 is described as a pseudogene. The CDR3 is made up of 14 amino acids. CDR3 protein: CVRSGTPRSGEQYF. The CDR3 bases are TGTGTCAGAAGCGGGACACCCCGGTCGGGGGAGCAGTACTTC.

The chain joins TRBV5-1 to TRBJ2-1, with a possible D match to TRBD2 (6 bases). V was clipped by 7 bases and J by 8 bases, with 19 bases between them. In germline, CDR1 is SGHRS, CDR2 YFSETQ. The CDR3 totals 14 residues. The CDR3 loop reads CASRDGEDRHEQFF. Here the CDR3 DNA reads TGCGCCAGCCGTGACGGGGAGGATCGGCATGAGCAGTTCTTC.

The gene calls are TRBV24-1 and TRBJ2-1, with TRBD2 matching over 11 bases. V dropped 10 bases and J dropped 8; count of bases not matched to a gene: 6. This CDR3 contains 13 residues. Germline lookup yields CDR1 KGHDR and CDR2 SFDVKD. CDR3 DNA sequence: TGTGCCACTACTAGCGGGAGTCTGGATGAGCAGTTCTTC. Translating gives CATTSGSLDEQFF.

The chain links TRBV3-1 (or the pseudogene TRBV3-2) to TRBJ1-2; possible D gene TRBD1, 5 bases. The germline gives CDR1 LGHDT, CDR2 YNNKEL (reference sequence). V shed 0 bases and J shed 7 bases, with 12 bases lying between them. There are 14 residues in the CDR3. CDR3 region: CASSQDQGSVGYTF. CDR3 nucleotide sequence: TGTGCCAGCAGCCAAGATCAGGGATCTGTTGGCTACACCTTC.

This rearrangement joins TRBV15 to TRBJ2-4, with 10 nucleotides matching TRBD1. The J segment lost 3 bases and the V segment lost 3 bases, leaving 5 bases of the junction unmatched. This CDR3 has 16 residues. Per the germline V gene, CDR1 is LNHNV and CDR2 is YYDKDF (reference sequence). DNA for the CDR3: TGTGCCACCAGCAGCAGACAGGGGGCGGTCAAAAACATTCAGTACTTC. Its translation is CATSSRQGAVKNIQYF.

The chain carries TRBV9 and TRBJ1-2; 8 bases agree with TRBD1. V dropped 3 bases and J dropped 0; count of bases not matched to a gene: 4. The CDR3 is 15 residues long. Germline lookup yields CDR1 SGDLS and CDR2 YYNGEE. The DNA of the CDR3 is TGTGCCAGCAGCGGACAGGGGCCCCCTAACTATGGCTACACCTTC. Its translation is CASSGQGPPNYGYTF.

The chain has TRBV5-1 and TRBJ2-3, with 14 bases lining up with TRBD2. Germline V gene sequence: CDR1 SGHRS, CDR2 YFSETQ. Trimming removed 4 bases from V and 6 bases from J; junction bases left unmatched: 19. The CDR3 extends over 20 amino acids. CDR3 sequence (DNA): TGCGCCAGCAGCGACCTCGGCCGTTTCGGGACTAGCGGGAGCCGGGATACGCAGTATTTT. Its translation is CASSDLGRFGTSGSRDTQYF.

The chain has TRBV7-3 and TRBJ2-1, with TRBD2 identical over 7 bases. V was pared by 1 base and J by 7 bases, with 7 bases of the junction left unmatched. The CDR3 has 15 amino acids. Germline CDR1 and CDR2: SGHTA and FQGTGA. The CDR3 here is CASSLRASGLNEQFF. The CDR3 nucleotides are TGTGCCAGCAGCTTAAGGGCTAGCGGACTAAATGAGCAGTTCTTC.

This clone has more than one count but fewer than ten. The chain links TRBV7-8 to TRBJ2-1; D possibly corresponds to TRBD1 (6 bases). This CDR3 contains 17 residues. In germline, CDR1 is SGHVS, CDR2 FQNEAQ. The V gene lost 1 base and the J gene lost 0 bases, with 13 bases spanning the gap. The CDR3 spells CASSLVPNRDSYNEQFF. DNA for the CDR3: TGTGCCAGCAGCTTAGTACCTAACAGGGACTCCTACAATGAGCAGTTCTTC.

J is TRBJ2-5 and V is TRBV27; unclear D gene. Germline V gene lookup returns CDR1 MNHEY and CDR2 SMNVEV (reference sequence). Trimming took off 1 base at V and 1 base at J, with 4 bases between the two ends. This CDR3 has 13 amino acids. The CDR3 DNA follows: TGTGCCAGCAGTTTATGGGCCCAAGAGACCCAGTACTTC. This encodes CASSLWAQETQYF.

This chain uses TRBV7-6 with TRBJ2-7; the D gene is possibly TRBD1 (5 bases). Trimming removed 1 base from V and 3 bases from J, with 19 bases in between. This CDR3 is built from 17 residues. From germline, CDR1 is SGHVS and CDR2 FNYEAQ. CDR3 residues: CASSLGPLSDKIYEQYF. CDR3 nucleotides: TGTGCCAGCAGCTTAGGCCCACTTTCGGACAAGATCTACGAGCAGTACTTC.

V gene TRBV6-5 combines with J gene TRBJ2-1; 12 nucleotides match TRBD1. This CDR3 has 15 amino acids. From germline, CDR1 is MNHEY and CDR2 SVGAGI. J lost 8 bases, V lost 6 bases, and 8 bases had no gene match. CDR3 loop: CASRPGQGAVYEQFF. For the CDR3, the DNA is TGTGCCAGCAGACCGGGACAGGGGGCTGTATATGAGCAGTTCTTC.

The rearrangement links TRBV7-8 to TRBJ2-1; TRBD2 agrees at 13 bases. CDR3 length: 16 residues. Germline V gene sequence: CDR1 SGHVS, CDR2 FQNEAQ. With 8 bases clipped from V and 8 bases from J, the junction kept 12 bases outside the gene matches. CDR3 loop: CASVLAGGPDVDEQFF. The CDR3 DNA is TGTGCCAGCGTACTAGCGGGAGGGCCCGATGTAGATGAGCAGTTCTTC.

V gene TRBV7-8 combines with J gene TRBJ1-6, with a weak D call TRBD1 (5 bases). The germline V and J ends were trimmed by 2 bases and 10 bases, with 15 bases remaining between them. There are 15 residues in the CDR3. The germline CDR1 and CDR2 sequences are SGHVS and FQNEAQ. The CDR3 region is CASSLMGQGLSPLHF. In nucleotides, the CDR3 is TGTGCCAGCAGCTTAATGGGGCAGGGCCTCTCACCCCTCCACTTT.

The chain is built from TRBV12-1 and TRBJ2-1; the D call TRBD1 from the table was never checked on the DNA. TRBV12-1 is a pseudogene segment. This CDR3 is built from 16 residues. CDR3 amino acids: CASSFERGRAYNEQFF. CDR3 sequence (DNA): TGTGCCAGCAGCTTTGAAAGGGGGAGAGCTTACAATGAGCAGTTCTTC.

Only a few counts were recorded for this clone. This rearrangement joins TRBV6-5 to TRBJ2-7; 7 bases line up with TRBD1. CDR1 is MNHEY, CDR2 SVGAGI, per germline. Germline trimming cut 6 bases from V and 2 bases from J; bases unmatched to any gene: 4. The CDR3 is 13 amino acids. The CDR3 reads CASSDGTAYEQYF. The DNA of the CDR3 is TGTGCCAGCAGCGACGGGACAGCCTACGAGCAGTACTTC.

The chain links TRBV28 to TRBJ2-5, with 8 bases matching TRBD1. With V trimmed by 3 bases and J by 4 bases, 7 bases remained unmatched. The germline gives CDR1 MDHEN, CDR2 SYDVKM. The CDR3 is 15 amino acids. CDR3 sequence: CASSFTRGPRETQYF. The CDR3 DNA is TGTGCCAGCAGTTTTACCAGGGGGCCCCGAGAGACCCAGTACTTC.

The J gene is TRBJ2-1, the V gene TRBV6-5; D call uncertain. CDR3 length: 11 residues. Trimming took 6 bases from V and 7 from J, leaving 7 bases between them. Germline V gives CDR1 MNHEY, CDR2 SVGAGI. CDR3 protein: CASRSLNEQFF. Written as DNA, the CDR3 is TGTGCCAGCAGGAGTCTGAATGAGCAGTTCTTC.

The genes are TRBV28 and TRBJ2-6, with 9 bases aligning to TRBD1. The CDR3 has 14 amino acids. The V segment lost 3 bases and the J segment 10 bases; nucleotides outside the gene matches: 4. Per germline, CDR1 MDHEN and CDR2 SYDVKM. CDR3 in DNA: TGTGCCAGCAGTTTGACAGGGGGGGAAAACGTCCTGACTTTC. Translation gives CASSLTGGENVLTF.

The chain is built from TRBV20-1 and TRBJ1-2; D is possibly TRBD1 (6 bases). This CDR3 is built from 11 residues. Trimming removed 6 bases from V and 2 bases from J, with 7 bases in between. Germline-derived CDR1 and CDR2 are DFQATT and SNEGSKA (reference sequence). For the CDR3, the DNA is TGCAGTGCGGGGGCCAACTATGGCTACACCTTC. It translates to CSAGANYGYTF.

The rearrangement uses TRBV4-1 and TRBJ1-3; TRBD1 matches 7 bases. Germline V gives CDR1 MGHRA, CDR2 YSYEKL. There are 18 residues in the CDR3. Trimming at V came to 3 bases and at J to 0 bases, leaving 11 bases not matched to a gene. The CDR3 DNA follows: TGCGCCAGCAGCCACCCTAGAGGGACAGAGGGCTCTGGAAACACCATATATTTT. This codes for CASSHPRGTEGSGNTIYF.

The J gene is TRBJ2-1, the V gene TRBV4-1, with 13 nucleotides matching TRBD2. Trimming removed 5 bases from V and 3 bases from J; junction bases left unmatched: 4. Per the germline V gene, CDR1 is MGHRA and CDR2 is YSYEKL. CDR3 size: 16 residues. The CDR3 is CASSSWTSGSYNEQFF. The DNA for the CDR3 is TGCGCCAGCAGCTCCTGGACTAGCGGGAGCTACAATGAGCAGTTCTTC.

CDR3 sequence: CASSAGPTYEQYF. The CDR3 region has the DNA TGCGCCAGCAGCGCGGGGCCCACCTACGAGCAGTACTTC. The genes are TRBV5-1 and TRBJ2-7; D might be TRBD2 (6 bases). Germline-derived CDR1 and CDR2 are SGHRS and YFSETQ. The CDR3 spans 13 residues. Trimming removed 4 bases at V and 2 bases at J, with 10 bases between. Looking up the rest from reference TRBV5-1 and TRBJ2-7 gives the full variable domain: KAGVTQTPRYLIKTRGQQVTLSCSPISGHRSVSWYQQTPGQGLQFLFEYFSETQRNKGNFPGRFSGRQFSNSRSEMNVSTLELGDSALYLCASSAGPTYEQYFGPGTRLTVT.